The 5 T cell receptor beta chains below come from one sample, sequenced in a study of Ad26.COV2.S vaccination and SARS-CoV-2 variants. Method: immunoSEQ multiplex PCR; TCRdb's copy keeps in-frame clones and lacks some. Among roughly 380,000 clones listed, around 86% were seen once. As to treatment: around 19 received Ad26.COV2.S at low or high dose, single or two shots; roughly 5 received placebo; per-sample allocation not given. Samples were taken on day 63 after the first vaccine or placebo injection. The sequences come from peripheral blood, collected in a trial of Ad26.COV2.S vaccine versus placebo. The receptors shown here come from a person between 18 and 65 years old who received the Ad26.COV2.S COVID-19 vaccine or a placebo.

This sequence joins TRBV5-8 and TRBJ2-2, with 7 bases aligning to TRBD1. The V segment lost 2 bases and the J segment 5 bases; nucleotides outside the gene matches: 12. The CDR3 is 17 amino acids. The germline gives CDR1 SGHTS, CDR2 YDEGEE. The CDR3 region is CASSFPYSGTETGELFF. CDR3 DNA: TGTGCCAGCAGCTTCCCATACTCCGGGACAGAAACCGGGGAGCTGTTTTTT.

The genes are TRBV19 and TRBJ2-1, with 9 bases fitting TRBD2. V was pared by 4 bases and J by 1 base, with 5 bases of the junction left unmatched. This CDR3 is 16 amino acids long. Germline V CDR1 and CDR2: LNHDA, SQIVND (reference sequence). The CDR3 reads CASSREAGGSYNEQFF. The CDR3 DNA reads TGTGCCAGTAGTAGAGAAGCGGGGGGATCCTACAATGAGCAGTTCTTC. Supplemented by reference TRBV19 and TRBJ2-1, the full variable domain reads DGGITQSPKYLFRKEGQNVTLSCEQNLNHDAMYWYRQDPGQGLRLIYYSQIVNDFQKGDIAEGYSVSREKKESFPLTVTSAQKNPTAFYLCASSREAGGSYNEQFFGPGTRLTVL.

The V and J genes are TRBV18 and TRBJ2-2; weak D call: TRBD2 (5 bases). Germline CDR1 KGHSH, CDR2 LQKENI. Deletions cut 0 bases from V and 7 bases from J, with 9 bases between. This CDR3 is 14 amino acids long. Here the CDR3 DNA reads TGTGCCAGCTCACCACCATTCGGGGACGGGGAGCTGTTTTTT. Amino acid sequence: CASSPPFGDGELFF.

The V and J genes are TRBV2 and TRBJ1-1; D gene unclear. CDR3 size: 13 residues. Trimming pared 0 bases from V and 7 bases from J, leaving 9 bases between. The germline V gene has CDR1 SNHLY and CDR2 FYNNEI. This chain's CDR3 is CASSEALILEAFF. CDR3 nucleotides: TGTGCCAGCAGTGAAGCGCTTATCCTTGAAGCTTTCTTT.

The rearrangement links TRBV19 to TRBJ1-2, with D possibly being TRBD1 (6 bases). CDR1 LNHDA and CDR2 SQIVND come from the germline V gene (reference sequence). The V and J ends lost 2 bases and 7 bases respectively, with 14 bases between them. The CDR3 extends over 14 amino acids. CDR3 sequence: CASSITPGAGGYTF. CDR3 sequence (DNA): TGTGCCAGTAGTATAACCCCGGGGGCTGGTGGCTACACCTTC.